The 29 T cell receptor beta chains below were found in one sample sequenced in a study of neurological immune-mediated disorders. MiXCR, applied by TCRdb to the 5' RACE reads, yields one record per CDR3 protein. The sample carries roughly 43,000 distinct CDR3 sequences, under 2% recorded once. Sequenced material: PBMCs. The receptors originated from a woman aged 40 to 50 with multiple sclerosis.

Many counts were recorded for this clonotype. V usage is TRBV20-1 and J usage is TRBJ1-4; the D is unclear. The CDR3 is 14 amino acids. V was trimmed by 5 bases and J by 3 bases, leaving 13 bases between them. Germline loops: CDR1 DFQATT, CDR2 SNEGSKA (reference sequence). As DNA, the CDR3 is TGCAGTGCTCGGGAGACCCCATCTAATGAAAAACTGTTTTTT. Its translation: CSARETPSNEKLFF.

This clonotype was observed many times. This sequence joins TRBV10-3 and TRBJ2-1; 9 bases agree with TRBD2. The V segment lost 7 bases and the J segment 7 bases; nucleotides outside the gene matches: 11. The CDR3 runs to 15 residues. The germline V gene has CDR1 ENHRY and CDR2 SYGVKD. CDR3 sequence: CAITFSGGNTNEQFF. As DNA, the CDR3 is TGTGCCATCACCTTCAGCGGGGGGAATACGAATGAGCAGTTCTTC.

This clonotype was recorded many times. The chain has TRBV29-1 and TRBJ2-3; tentatively, D is TRBD1 (6 bases). This CDR3 spans 13 amino acids. V shed 4 bases and J shed 4 bases, with 12 bases lying between them. CDR1 is SQVTM and CDR2 is ANQGSEA in the germline V gene. The CDR3 region is CSVGRQVSDTQYF. The CDR3 DNA reads TGCAGCGTTGGGAGACAGGTTTCAGATACGCAGTATTTT.

This clonotype was picked up many times. The chain is built from TRBV5-6 and TRBJ1-2, with D possibly matching TRBD1 (6 bases). V was trimmed by 7 bases and J by 1 base, leaving 14 bases between them. CDR1 is SGHDT, CDR2 YYEEEE, per germline. The CDR3 is 14 amino acids. CDR3 sequence reads: CASFQEGVNYGYTF. DNA for the CDR3: TGTGCCAGCTTTCAGGAGGGGGTTAACTATGGCTACACCTTC.

This clonotype occurred many times. The chain links TRBV20-1 to TRBJ2-7; a weak D match, TRBD2 (7 bases). Germline V gene lookup returns CDR1 DFQATT and CDR2 SNEGSKA (reference sequence). The CDR3 is made up of 14 amino acids. V shed 3 bases and J shed 0 bases, with 12 bases lying between them. For the CDR3, the DNA is TGCAGTGCTAGGGGGGGGGGCCTCTCCTACGAGCAGTACTTC. It yields the protein CSARGGGLSYEQYF.

At least ten counts were recorded for this clonotype. The V and J genes are TRBV7-9 and TRBJ2-1; D not resolved. The CDR3 loop spans 12 amino acids. V was shortened by 0 bases and J by 9 bases, with 6 bases between the two germline ends. Germline lookup yields CDR1 SEHNR and CDR2 FQNEAQ (reference sequence). CDR3 coding DNA: TGTGCCAGCAGCTTAGCCAGGAGTGAGCAGTTCTTC. Translated, it gives CASSLARSEQFF.

This clonotype was detected ten times or more. This chain connects TRBV5-1 to TRBJ2-1; weak D call: TRBD2 (5 bases). Trimming pared 0 bases from V and 5 bases from J, leaving 15 bases between. This CDR3 is 16 amino acids long. CDR1 is SGHRS, CDR2 YFSETQ, per germline. The CDR3 coding sequence is TGCGCCAGCAGCTTGGTCTATCCTGTCGGGAACAATGAGCAGTTCTTC. Its protein is CASSLVYPVGNNEQFF.

This clonotype appeared many times. V gene TRBV20-1 combines with J gene TRBJ2-3; 15 positions agree with TRBD2. CDR1 and CDR2 (germline): DFQATT, SNEGSKA (reference sequence). Trimming cost V 4 bases and J 3 bases; bases outside gene matches: 5. This CDR3 has 16 residues. The CDR3 protein is CSAKGLAGGGTDTQYF. CDR3 bases: TGCAGTGCTAAGGGACTAGCGGGGGGCGGGACAGATACGCAGTATTTT.

At least ten counts were recorded for this clonotype. This chain connects TRBV9 to TRBJ2-1; 9 bases line up with TRBD2. There are 15 residues in the CDR3. The ends lost 2 bases at V and 0 bases at J; junction bases unmatched: 0. Looked up from germline, CDR1 is SGDLS and CDR2 is YYNGEE. The CDR3 region has the DNA TGTGCCAGCAGCGTTAGCGGGAGCTCCTACAATGAGCAGTTCTTC. Translation: CASSVSGSSYNEQFF.

This clonotype qualifies as medium-sized (0.01 to 0.1%). The chain links TRBV20-1 to TRBJ2-1, with 11 nucleotides matching TRBD2. V dropped 5 bases and J dropped 0; count of bases not matched to a gene: 9. CDR3 length: 17 amino acids. The V gene's germline CDR1 is DFQATT and CDR2 SNEGSKA (reference sequence). The CDR3 is CSAPGLAVSSSYNEQFF. CDR3 nucleotide sequence: TGCAGTGCTCCGGGACTAGCGGTTTCTAGCTCCTACAATGAGCAGTTCTTC.

The V call is TRBV7-9, the J call TRBJ1-1; D gene unclear. The germline V gene encodes CDR1 SEHNR and CDR2 FQNEAQ (reference sequence). The CDR3 consists of 12 residues. CDR3 nucleotides: TGTGACAGTAGCACCAAGAACACTGAAGCTTTCTTT. This encodes CDSSTKNTEAFF. The full variable domain, completed using reference TRBV7-9 and TRBJ1-1, is DTGVSQNPRHKITKRGQNVTFRCDPISEHNRLYWYRQTLGQGPEFLTYFQNEAQLEKSRLLSDRFSAERPKGSFSTLEIQRTEQGDSAMYLCDSSTKNTEAFFGQGTRLTVV.

This clonotype was counted at least ten times. The chain joins TRBV20-1 to TRBJ1-2; D is unclear. This CDR3 is built from 12 residues. Germline CDR1 and CDR2: DFQATT and SNEGSKA (reference sequence). With 3 bases removed from V and 8 bases from J, the gap between germline ends came to 13 bases. CDR3 nucleotides: TGCAGTGCTAGCCCCGCCCGGTCCGGCTACACCTTC. Protein: CSASPARSGYTF.

This clonotype was seen many times. The V call is TRBV24-1, the J call TRBJ2-3; D is undetermined. The V gene lost 3 bases and the J gene lost 0 bases, with 6 bases spanning the gap. The germline V gene encodes CDR1 KGHDR and CDR2 SFDVKD. This CDR3 has 14 amino acids. CDR3 sequence (DNA): TGTGCCACCAGTGATGCCTCTAGCACAGATACGCAGTATTTT. Amino acids: CATSDASSTDTQYF.

The table lists this clonotype with many counts. The chain couples TRBV7-2 to TRBJ2-5; D may be TRBD2 (6 bases). This CDR3 comprises 14 residues. Germline CDR1 is SGHTA and CDR2 is FQGNSA. Trimming removed 8 bases from V and 6 bases from J, with 19 bases in between. As DNA, the CDR3 is TGTGCCAGCCCGCTACTTGGGGGGTGGAAGACCCAGTACTTC. This sequence encodes CASPLLGGWKTQYF.

Ten or more counts support this clonotype. The chain recombines TRBV7-9 with TRBJ1-2; no reliable D call. The V end lost 5 bases, the J end lost 4 bases, and 8 bases lay between the germline ends. The CDR3 contains 12 residues. Germline V lookup: CDR1 SEHNR, CDR2 FQNEAQ (reference sequence). CDR3 in DNA: TGTGCCAGCAGCGGGGATCGCTATGGCTACACCTTC. Encoded protein: CASSGDRYGYTF. Full variable domain (outside the CDR3, taken from reference TRBV7-9 and TRBJ1-2): DTGVSQNPRHKITKRGQNVTFRCDPISEHNRLYWYRQTLGQGPEFLTYFQNEAQLEKSRLLSDRFSAERPKGSFSTLEIQRTEQGDSAMYLCASSGDRYGYTFGSGTRLTVV.

This clonotype was observed many times. The J gene is TRBJ1-1, the V gene TRBV18, with D perhaps matching TRBD1 (6 bases). The V gene lost 4 bases and the J gene lost 3 bases, with 12 bases spanning the gap. The germline V gene has CDR1 KGHSH and CDR2 LQKENI. There are 14 residues in the CDR3. Written as DNA, the CDR3 is TGTGCCAGCTCACTAACACAGGGCTACACTGAAGCTTTCTTT. Protein product: CASSLTQGYTEAFF.

In this sample, this clonotype turned up many times. The chain employs TRBV10-3 and TRBJ1-2; D is possibly TRBD1 (6 bases). V was clipped by 6 bases and J by 6 bases, with 14 bases between them. This CDR3 is 13 amino acids long. CDR1 ENHRY and CDR2 SYGVKD come from the germline V gene. This chain's CDR3 is CAISPTGNDGYTF. The CDR3 DNA reads as TGTGCCATCAGCCCGACAGGAAACGATGGCTACACCTTC.

This clonotype was observed at least ten times. DNA of the CDR3: TGTGCCAGCAGTTTCTGGGGGGCGCTTGGGGCCAACGTCCTGACTTTC. Its translation is CASSFWGALGANVLTF. V and J are TRBV12-3 or TRBV12-4 and TRBJ2-6; D tentatively fits TRBD1 or TRBD2 (6 bases each). V dropped 3 bases and J dropped 3 bases, with 12 bases sitting between them. This CDR3 region has 16 residues.

This clonotype occurred many times. The chain joins TRBV6-6 to TRBJ1-1; D remains unclear. The CDR3 is 10 amino acids. The V end was cut by 2 bases, the J end by 7 bases, with 2 bases between. Germline V gene lookup returns CDR1 MNHNY and CDR2 SVGAGI (reference sequence). DNA for the CDR3: TGTGCCAGCAGTTACCTTGAAGCTTTCTTT. This codes for CASSYLEAFF.

In its sample, this clonotype was seen many times. V is TRBV5-1 and J is TRBJ1-1, with D possibly being TRBD1 (5 bases). V lost 0 bases and J 0 bases, leaving 9 bases between the germline ends. The CDR3 sequence is 15 residues long. Germline V CDR1 and CDR2: SGHRS, YFSETQ. This CDR3 reads CASSLEGAMNTEAFF. The CDR3 region has the DNA TGCGCCAGCAGCTTGGAAGGGGCCATGAACACTGAAGCTTTCTTT.

This clonotype occurred a few times. A much more abundant neighbour one base away suggests this may be a read error. The chain links TRBV29-1 to TRBJ2-3; D assignment may be TRBD1 or TRBD2 (6 bases each). Germline lookup yields CDR1 SQVTM and CDR2 ANQGSEA. This CDR3 has 13 amino acids. Trimming pared 8 bases from V and 3 bases from J, leaving 15 bases between. CDR3 sequence: CSYRRGLTDTQYF. The CDR3 nucleotides are TGCAGCTACCGGAGGGGGTTGACAGATACGCAGTATTTT.

This clonotype has ten or more counts. V and J are TRBV20-1 and TRBJ2-7; 9 nucleotides align to TRBD2. Losses at the gene ends were 3 bases for V and 0 bases for J; bases not matched to a gene: 9. This CDR3 comprises 16 residues. The germline CDR1 and CDR2 sequences are DFQATT and SNEGSKA (reference sequence). As DNA, the CDR3 is TGCAGTGCTAGGGGAGCGGGGGGTCGTAGCTCCTACGAGCAGTACTTC. This sequence encodes CSARGAGGRSSYEQYF.

This clonotype is labeled as medium-sized. The chain is built from TRBV13 and TRBJ2-7, with 8 nucleotides matching TRBD1. This CDR3 spans 16 amino acids. V gave up 4 bases and J gave up 0 bases; unmatched junction bases: 8. Per the germline V gene, CDR1 is PRHDT and CDR2 is FYEKMQ (reference sequence). Here the CDR3 DNA reads TGTGCCAGCAGCTCGACAGGGGTTAACCTCTCCTACGAGCAGTACTTC. It codes for CASSSTGVNLSYEQYF.

This clonotype was detected many times. The rearrangement joins TRBV3-1 to TRBJ2-7, with 7 bases matching TRBD2. CDR1 is LGHDT, CDR2 YNNKEL, per germline (reference sequence). V gave up 5 bases and J gave up 2 bases; unmatched junction bases: 9. The CDR3 spans 15 residues. CDR3 protein: CASSNRLAGAYEQYF. DNA for the CDR3: TGTGCCAGCAGCAATAGACTAGCTGGGGCCTACGAGCAGTACTTC.

This clonotype was recorded many times. The chain employs TRBV20-1 and TRBJ1-3, with 8 bases fitting TRBD1. In germline, CDR1 is DFQATT, CDR2 SNEGSKA (reference sequence). V lost 5 bases to trimming and J lost 0 bases; unmatched junction nucleotides: 3. This CDR3 has 14 residues. CDR3 DNA sequence: TGCAGTGCTCGACAGGGGTTCTCTGGAAACACCATATATTTT. This sequence encodes CSARQGFSGNTIYF.

In this sample, this clonotype turned up many times. The genes are TRBV6-1 and TRBJ2-5, with D hard to call. The CDR3 is 14 amino acids. Trimming removed 6 bases at V and 4 bases at J, with 15 bases between. The germline gives CDR1 MNHNS, CDR2 SASEGT. The CDR3 bases are TGTGCCAGCAGGGACCCTCGGACGGGAGAGACCCAGTACTTC. This translates into CASRDPRTGETQYF.

This clonotype was seen ten or more times. V usage is TRBV29-1 and J usage is TRBJ2-7; 7 positions agree with TRBD1. Trimming removed 2 bases from V and 3 bases from J; junction bases left unmatched: 1. CDR3 length equals 12 residues. Germline V lookup: CDR1 SQVTM, CDR2 ANQGSEA. CDR3 sequence: CSVEWDSYEQYF. DNA for the CDR3: TGCAGCGTTGAATGGGACAGCTACGAGCAGTACTTC.

At least ten counts were recorded for this clonotype. The rearrangement joins TRBV20-1 to TRBJ1-5; 7 bases are a match to TRBD1. CDR3 length equals 15 residues. Germline lookup yields CDR1 DFQATT and CDR2 SNEGSKA (reference sequence). J lost 7 bases, V lost 0 bases, and 9 bases had no gene match. The CDR3 DNA is TGCAGTGCTAGAGAACGAGGGGGCCGGGACCAGCCCCAGCATTTT. This encodes CSARERGGRDQPQHF.

This clonotype was counted ten times or more. The chain employs TRBV20-1 and TRBJ2-2; 9 bases align to TRBD1. The junction had 11 bases not matched to a gene; V was cut back by 2 bases and J by 7 bases. The CDR3 totals 16 residues. The germline V gene has CDR1 DFQATT and CDR2 SNEGSKA (reference sequence). CDR3 in amino acids: CSARSPGQGRDGELFF. CDR3 sequence (DNA): TGCAGTGCTAGATCACCGGGACAGGGTCGGGACGGGGAGCTGTTTTTT.